One sample yielded the 17 T cell receptor beta chains listed below, sequenced in a study of cytomegalovirus exposure and HLA in healthy donors. The PCR employed 60 Vbeta primers together with 13 Jbeta primers. Repertoires were generated with immunoSEQ multiplex PCR, while TCRdb's copy carries only in-frame clones and drops some. The repertoire table contains 150,000 or so clones. Sequences were obtained from PBMCs. All receptors come from a woman between 45 and 65 years old in good health and CMV-seronegative.

The V gene is TRBV6-5, the J gene TRBJ2-7; 7 bases agree with TRBD1. CDR1 and CDR2 (germline): MNHEY, SVGAGI. The CDR3 length is 14 residues. The J segment lost 4 bases and the V segment lost 6 bases, leaving 9 bases of the junction unmatched. This chain's CDR3 is CASRTLGGSYEQYF. The DNA for the CDR3 is TGTGCCAGCAGGACCCTAGGGGGCAGTTACGAGCAGTACTTC.

J is TRBJ1-1 and V is TRBV28; weak D call: TRBD1 (6 bases). This CDR3 has 15 amino acids. Looked up from germline, CDR1 is MDHEN and CDR2 is SYDVKM. V was pared by 5 bases and J by 5 bases, with 18 bases between. DNA for the CDR3: TGTGCCAGCAGTGCCTTCAGGGGAGTAGAAACTGAAGCTTTCTTT. This encodes CASSAFRGVETEAFF. The variable domain in full, completed from reference TRBV28 and TRBJ1-1, reads DVKVTQSSRYLVKRTGEKVFLECVQDMDHENMFWYRQDPGLGLRLIYFSYDVKMKEKGDIPEGYSVSREKKERFSLILESASTNQTSMYLCASSAFRGVETEAFFGQGTRLTVV.

The chain combines TRBV7-2 with TRBJ2-7; TRBD1 matches at 9 bases. V lost 2 bases to trimming and J lost 7 bases; unmatched junction nucleotides: 6. CDR1 and CDR2 (germline): SGHTA, FQGNSA. This CDR3 is built from 14 residues. The CDR3 protein is CASSLWTGAREQYF. The CDR3 DNA is TGTGCCAGCAGCTTATGGACAGGGGCCCGGGAGCAGTACTTC.

The gene calls are TRBV28 and TRBJ2-7; 7 bases fit TRBD1. V lost 6 bases to trimming and J lost 3 bases; unmatched junction nucleotides: 14. The CDR3 extends over 16 amino acids. Germline CDR1 reads MDHEN; CDR2 reads SYDVKM. The CDR3 region is CASSRLDRSGSYEQYF. The CDR3 DNA sequence: TGTGCCAGCAGCAGATTGGACAGGTCGGGCAGCTACGAGCAGTACTTC. The variable domain in full, with the rest retrieved from reference TRBV28 and TRBJ2-7, is DVKVTQSSRYLVKRTGEKVFLECVQDMDHENMFWYRQDPGLGLRLIYFSYDVKMKEKGDIPEGYSVSREKKERFSLILESASTNQTSMYLCASSRLDRSGSYEQYFGPGTRLTVT.

The chain has TRBV27 and TRBJ2-7, with D possibly TRBD1 on 5 matching bases. The CDR3 totals 14 residues. Germline CDR1 reads MNHEY; CDR2 reads SMNVEV (reference sequence). V lost 5 bases to trimming and J lost 2 bases, with 13 bases between them. The CDR3 reads CASSSRTPTYEQYF. The CDR3 DNA sequence: TGTGCCAGCAGTAGCCGGACACCTACCTACGAGCAGTACTTC.

The J gene is TRBJ2-2, the V gene TRBV11-3; tentative D call: TRBD2 (5 bases). Looked up from germline, CDR1 is SGHNT and CDR2 is YENEEA. V was trimmed by 3 bases and J by 3 bases, leaving 11 bases between them. This CDR3 has 15 residues. CDR3 amino acids: CASSLRAGDTGELFF. In DNA, the CDR3 is TGTGCCAGCAGCTTGAGGGCCGGGGACACCGGGGAGCTGTTTTTT.

The V gene is TRBV6-1, the J gene TRBJ2-3; D gene ambiguous. V gave up 4 bases and J gave up 0 bases, with 8 bases separating them. CDR1 is MNHNS and CDR2 is SASEGT in the germline V gene. The CDR3 is 14 residues long. Written as DNA, the CDR3 is TGTGCCAGCAGTGTGAGTTACAGCACAGATACGCAGTATTTT. Translating it yields CASSVSYSTDTQYF.

The chain couples TRBV28 to TRBJ1-2; D is possibly TRBD1 (5 bases). The CDR3 is made up of 15 amino acids. Trimming took off 6 bases at V and 2 bases at J, with 16 bases between the two ends. Germline V gives CDR1 MDHEN, CDR2 SYDVKM. CDR3 sequence reads: CASSPSLGQNYGYTF. CDR3 coding DNA: TGTGCCAGCAGCCCTTCGTTGGGGCAAAACTATGGCTACACCTTC.

This chain connects TRBV5-1 to TRBJ2-7, with D perhaps matching TRBD1 (6 bases). From germline, CDR1 is SGHRS and CDR2 YFSETQ. V was trimmed by 7 bases and J by 0 bases, leaving 14 bases between them. The CDR3 spans 14 residues. CDR3 sequence: CASQQGTLSYEQYF. Written as DNA, the CDR3 is TGCGCCAGCCAACAGGGCACTCTCTCCTACGAGCAGTACTTC.

The chain combines TRBV19 with TRBJ2-1, with 11 bases matching TRBD2. The V and J ends lost 7 bases and 9 bases, in that order; junction bases with no gene match: 8. Germline V gene lookup returns CDR1 LNHDA and CDR2 SQIVND (reference sequence). The CDR3 sequence is 14 residues long. As DNA, the CDR3 is TGTGCCAGTACCCTTAGCGGGGGGGCGGTTGAGCAGTTCTTC. Protein: CASTLSGGAVEQFF.

J is TRBJ2-7 and V is TRBV13; 7 bases line up with TRBD1. Germline assignment: CDR1 PRHDT and CDR2 FYEKMQ (reference sequence). The CDR3 loop spans 15 amino acids. The ends lost 5 bases at V and 4 bases at J; junction bases unmatched: 11. CDR3 DNA sequence: TGTGCCAGCAGCCGCCGGGACAGAAGCTTTTACGAGCAGTACTTC. It is translated as CASSRRDRSFYEQYF.

CDR3 loop: CASSPQGGGYEQYF. Written as DNA, the CDR3 is TGTGCCAGCAGTCCCCAGGGAGGTGGCTACGAGCAGTACTTC. The V call is TRBV2, the J call TRBJ2-7; D is possibly TRBD2 (6 bases). Germline V CDR1 and CDR2: SNHLY, FYNNEI. The CDR3 length is 14 residues. V was shortened by 5 bases and J by 3 bases, with 14 bases between the two germline ends. Looking up the rest from reference TRBV2 and TRBJ2-7 gives the full variable domain: EPEVTQTPSHQVTQMGQEVILRCVPISNHLYFYWYRQILGQKVEFLVSFYNNEISEKSEIFDDQFSVERPDGSNFTLKIRSTKLEDSAMYFCASSPQGGGYEQYFGPGTRLTVT.

Written as DNA, the CDR3 is TGTGCCAGCAGCCCCGAGACTAGCGGGGGGGATACGCAGTATTTT. As protein: CASSPETSGGDTQYF. This chain connects TRBV9 to TRBJ2-3, with 13 bases aligning to TRBD2. CDR1 is SGDLS, CDR2 YYNGEE, per germline. The ends lost 4 bases at V and 6 bases at J; junction bases unmatched: 5. This CDR3 is built from 15 residues. Combining the CDR3 with reference TRBV9 and TRBJ2-3 gives the whole variable domain DSGVTQTPKHLITATGQRVTLRCSPRSGDLSVYWYQQSLDQGLQFLIQYYNGEERAKGNILERFSAQQFPDLHSELNLSSLELGDSALYFCASSPETSGGDTQYFGPGTRLTVL.

The chain carries TRBV28 and TRBJ1-2, with D tentatively TRBD1 (5 bases). The CDR3 covers 14 residues. Germline CDR1 and CDR2: MDHEN and SYDVKM. Deletions cut 6 bases from V and 3 bases from J, with 14 bases between. The CDR3 sequence is CASSLPQAHYGYTF. CDR3 nucleotides: TGTGCCAGCAGCCTCCCACAGGCCCACTATGGCTACACCTTC.

The chain carries TRBV18 and TRBJ2-3, with TRBD1 matching 7 bases. This CDR3 is 15 amino acids long. V was pared by 5 bases and J by 1 base, with 6 bases of the junction left unmatched. Per the germline V gene, CDR1 is KGHSH and CDR2 is LQKENI. CDR3 coding DNA: TGTGCCAGCTCATCGCCGGGACAGCGCACAGATACGCAGTATTTT. This sequence encodes CASSSPGQRTDTQYF.

This chain uses TRBV30 with TRBJ1-5; TRBD1 matches 11 bases. The CDR3 contains 15 residues. J lost 6 bases, V lost 0 bases, and 4 bases had no gene match. The germline V gene encodes CDR1 GTSNPN and CDR2 SVGIG (reference sequence). Here the CDR3 DNA reads TGTGCCTGGAGTGTACGGGACAGGGGGATTCAGCCCCAGCATTTT. This translates into CAWSVRDRGIQPQHF.

V and J are TRBV6-5 and TRBJ1-3; D is unclear. V dropped 0 bases and J dropped 4 bases, with 10 bases sitting between them. The length of the CDR3 is 15 residues. The germline CDR1 and CDR2 sequences are MNHEY and SVGAGI. The CDR3 DNA reads TGTGCCAGCAGTTACTCGACGGGTAGCGGAAACACCATATATTTT. This codes for CASSYSTGSGNTIYF.